Shown below are 15 T cell receptor beta chains from a single sample sequenced in a study of shared clonotypes between healthy human individuals. The protocol was immunoSEQ multiplex PCR, while the TCRdb copy is restricted to in-frame clones and leaves out a portion. The sample lists millions of clones, more than 80% occurring once. Material for sequencing was naive CD4+ T cells sorted from blood. Stated subset: CD45RA+ positively selected. The source is a young man in good health.

The rearrangement joins TRBV7-2 to TRBJ2-5; D may be TRBD1 or TRBD2 (5 bases each). Trimming shortened V by 8 bases and J by 1 base, and 11 bases separated the two germline ends. CDR1 is SGHTA and CDR2 is FQGNSA in the germline V gene. The CDR3 runs 13 residues. This chain's CDR3 is CASGAGAQETQYF. CDR3 DNA: TGTGCCAGCGGTGCCGGGGCCCAAGAGACCCAGTACTTC.

This clone was observed a single time. The chain employs TRBV25-1 and TRBJ2-7, with 9 bases matching TRBD1. CDR3 length equals 14 residues. V shed 8 bases, J shed 3 bases, and the junction held 8 bases outside the gene matches. Germline-derived CDR1 and CDR2 are MGHDK and SYGVNS. CDR3 region: CASRGTGLGYEQYF. CDR3 coding DNA: TGTGCCAGCCGGGGGACAGGGCTTGGCTACGAGCAGTACTTC.

This clone was seen a single time. This chain uses TRBV21-1 with TRBJ2-7. TRBV21-1 is noted as a pseudogene. This CDR3 has 11 amino acids. The CDR3 DNA reads TGTGCCAGCAGCTTTGAATACGAGCAGTACTTC. Amino acids: CASSFEYEQYF.

This rearrangement joins TRBV5-8 to TRBJ1-4; 7 nucleotides match TRBD1. In germline, CDR1 is SGHTS, CDR2 YDEGEE. This CDR3 has 14 amino acids. J gave up 8 bases and V 5 bases, and 9 bases lay outside the gene matches. The CDR3 here is CASRRDRVDEKLFF. CDR3 bases: TGTGCCAGCAGGAGAGACAGGGTGGACGAAAAACTGTTTTTT.

The chain uses TRBV2 and TRBJ2-1; 7 bases align to TRBD2. Per germline, CDR1 SNHLY and CDR2 FYNNEI. With 3 bases clipped from V and 2 bases from J, the junction kept 4 bases outside the gene matches. The CDR3 is made up of 15 amino acids. The CDR3 DNA reads TGTGCCAGCAGTGAGGCGGGAGTGCCCTACAATGAGCAGTTCTTC. Protein sequence: CASSEAGVPYNEQFF. The full variable domain, in which reference TRBV2 and TRBJ2-1 provide the parts outside the CDR3, is EPEVTQTPSHQVTQMGQEVILRCVPISNHLYFYWYRQILGQKVEFLVSFYNNEISEKSEIFDDQFSVERPDGSNFTLKIRSTKLEDSAMYFCASSEAGVPYNEQFFGPGTRLTVL.

This clone has a handful of counts. The CDR3 region has the DNA TGTGCCAGCAGACCCCCGCCCCAGCATTTT. As protein: CASRPPPQHF. This sequence joins TRBV7-4 and TRBJ1-5; D gene uncertain. The CDR3 consists of 10 residues. V shed 6 bases and J shed 9 bases, with 6 bases lying between them. Germline V CDR1 and CDR2: SGHVT, SQSDAQ.

V and J are TRBV4-1 and TRBJ2-7, with 9 bases identical to TRBD1. Germline assignment: CDR1 MGHRA and CDR2 YSYEKL. V shed 8 bases and J 0 bases; nucleotides not matched to a gene: 5. The CDR3 consists of 14 residues. CDR3 loop: CASGGTGSSYEQYF. The CDR3 DNA follows: TGCGCCAGCGGCGGGACAGGGAGCTCCTACGAGCAGTACTTC.

This CDR3 is CAIGQGGDEQYF. The CDR3 DNA reads TGTGCCATCGGACAGGGAGGTGACGAGCAGTACTTC. The chain combines TRBV10-3 with TRBJ2-5, with 8 nucleotides matching TRBD1. The J call may be in error: the DNA end matches TRBJ2-7 better. Germline CDR1 reads ENHRY; CDR2 reads SYGVKD. CDR3 length equals 12 residues.

This chain uses TRBV5-1 with TRBJ1-4, with TRBD1 identical over 7 bases. There are 16 residues in the CDR3. The V gene's germline CDR1 is SGHRS and CDR2 YFSETQ. Unmatched junction bases numbered 11, after V lost 4 bases and J lost 5 bases. DNA of the CDR3: TGCGCCAGCAGCCTAAGAGTGACAGGGCCCAATGAAAAACTGTTTTTT. Translated: CASSLRVTGPNEKLFF.

The V call is TRBV4-1, the J call TRBJ2-5; D is perhaps TRBD2 (5 bases). The CDR3 totals 12 residues. Germline CDR1 MGHRA, CDR2 YSYEKL. V was cut by 4 bases and J by 5 bases, with 8 bases left in between. The CDR3 coding sequence is TGCGCCAGCAGCCGCGAGCGGGAGACCCAGTACTTC. Residues: CASSRERETQYF.

The CDR3 protein is CAITVDRGGNSPLHF. The CDR3 coding sequence is TGTGCCATCACCGTGGACAGGGGGGGGAATTCACCCCTCCACTTT. The chain has TRBV10-3 and TRBJ1-6; TRBD1 aligns across 10 bases. Germline-derived CDR1 and CDR2 are ENHRY and SYGVKD. This CDR3 has 15 residues. Trimming removed 7 bases from V and 7 bases from J; junction bases left unmatched: 7.

As to this clone: Other DNA sequences in the same sample also yield this CDR3. The chain has TRBV5-1 and TRBJ1-6; 8 bases align to TRBD1. The length of the CDR3 is 14 residues. V was clipped by 4 bases and J by 6 bases; unmatched bases: 3. Germline assignment: CDR1 SGHRS and CDR2 YFSETQ. CDR3 protein: CASSLDRGNSPLHF. DNA of the CDR3: TGCGCCAGCAGCCTCGACAGGGGTAATTCACCCCTCCACTTT.

The rearrangement links TRBV7-9 to TRBJ2-7; 7 bases map to TRBD1. The CDR3 covers 14 residues. CDR1 and CDR2 (germline): SEHNR, FQNEAQ (reference sequence). With V trimmed by 1 base and J by 3 bases, 3 bases remained unmatched. CDR3 sequence (DNA): TGTGCCAGCAGCTTAGTACAGGGGAGCTACGAGCAGTACTTC. It specifies CASSLVQGSYEQYF.

The chain employs TRBV5-1 and TRBJ1-1, with 7 bases lining up with TRBD1. This CDR3 contains 16 residues. In germline, CDR1 is SGHRS, CDR2 YFSETQ. J lost 5 bases, V lost 0 bases, and 10 bases had no gene match. The chain's CDR3 is CASSLDPGQRGTEAFF. The CDR3 coding sequence is TGCGCCAGCAGCTTGGACCCGGGACAGCGGGGAACTGAAGCTTTCTTT.

The chain is built from TRBV18 and TRBJ1-5; D is unresolved. The CDR3 runs to 13 residues. Germline values: CDR1 KGHSH, CDR2 LQKENI. With 6 bases removed from V and 3 bases from J, the gap between germline ends came to 9 bases. CDR3 sequence (DNA): TGTGCCAGCTCGGGCGAGCCCAATCAGCCCCAGCATTTT. Amino acid sequence: CASSGEPNQPQHF. The entire variable domain, with the rest obtained from reference TRBV18 and TRBJ1-5, is as follows: NAGVMQNPRHLVRRRGQEARLRCSPMKGHSHVYWYRQLPEEGLKFMVYLQKENIIDESGMPKERFSAEFPKEGPSILRIQQVVRGDSAAYFCASSGEPNQPQHFGDGTRLSIL.